Each of the 20 T cell receptor beta chains below was sequenced from the same sample in a study of technical replicates of blood from several donors. Clones were read by immunoSEQ multiplex PCR, and TCRdb kept only the in-frame ones, dropping some. Altogether just over 95,000 clones are present, approximately 96% being singletons, with the ten largest covering over 0.2%. Input material: T cells isolated from PBMCs. Receptor source: a human donor in good health.

The chain recombines TRBV6-5 with TRBJ1-4, with 8 positions matching TRBD1. The germline V gene has CDR1 MNHEY and CDR2 SVGAGI. The CDR3 totals 15 residues. The trim removed 4 bases at V and 1 base at J, leaving 2 bases unmatched. The CDR3 sequence: CASSFTGGTNEKLFF. CDR3 bases: TGTGCCAGCAGTTTCACAGGGGGAACTAATGAAAAACTGTTTTTT.

The chain is built from TRBV2 and TRBJ2-7, with a possible D match to TRBD1 (6 bases). The germline V and J ends were trimmed by 7 bases and 3 bases, with 13 bases remaining between them. CDR3 size: 13 residues. Germline loops: CDR1 SNHLY, CDR2 FYNNEI. Here the CDR3 DNA reads TGTGCCAGCAACCCCGAGACAGGCTACGAGCAGTACTTC. It specifies CASNPETGYEQYF.

The V call is TRBV9, the J call TRBJ2-7, with TRBD2 as a possible D gene (6 bases). Germline V gives CDR1 SGDLS, CDR2 YYNGEE. The CDR3 is 15 amino acids. Trimming cost V 1 base and J 4 bases, with 15 bases left between them. The CDR3, as DNA: TGTGCCAGCAGCGTACACGGGAGCGGAGAGTACGAGCAGTACTTC. As protein: CASSVHGSGEYEQYF.

The chain combines TRBV11-2 with TRBJ2-3; D is perhaps TRBD2 (7 bases). There are 16 residues in the CDR3. CDR1 is SGHAT and CDR2 is FQNNGV in the germline V gene. V dropped 5 bases and J dropped 2 bases, with 17 bases sitting between them. The CDR3, as DNA: TGTGCCAGCAGCCCCGAGGGGGGGCCTATCACAGATACGCAGTATTTT. This translates into CASSPEGGPITDTQYF.

The chain couples TRBV20-1 to TRBJ2-5; D not certain. Germline V lookup: CDR1 DFQATT, CDR2 SNEGSKA (reference sequence). CDR3 length equals 11 residues. V was shortened by 6 bases and J by 5 bases, with 10 bases between the two germline ends. CDR3 coding DNA: TGCAGTGCGGAGTGGAAGGAGACCCAGTACTTC. Amino acids: CSAEWKETQYF.

This clone was seen only once. The chain combines TRBV6-1 with TRBJ1-4; D is perhaps TRBD1 (5 bases). Trimming left V 1 base short and J 2 bases short, with 11 bases between. The V gene's germline CDR1 is MNHNS and CDR2 SASEGT. The CDR3 length is 16 residues. The CDR3 sequence is CASSEVGGYTNEKLFF. CDR3 DNA sequence: TGTGCCAGCAGTGAAGTGGGGGGATACACTAATGAAAAACTGTTTTTT.

CDR3 DNA sequence: TGCGCCAGCAGCCAGAGGGCAGTTTATAGCAATCAGCCCCAGCATTTT. Residues: CASSQRAVYSNQPQHF. The chain uses TRBV4-1 and TRBJ1-5; no clear D gene. The V end lost 3 bases, the J end lost 0 bases, and 12 bases lay between the germline ends. Germline loops: CDR1 MGHRA, CDR2 YSYEKL. The CDR3 is 16 residues long.

The chain employs TRBV7-8 and TRBJ1-1, with no clear D. The CDR3 runs to 15 residues. V dropped 3 bases and J dropped 3 bases, with 14 bases sitting between them. Germline CDR1 SGHVS, CDR2 FQNEAQ. Here the CDR3 reads CASSFQPKLDTEAFF. The DNA of the CDR3 is TGTGCCAGCAGCTTTCAACCTAAACTGGACACTGAAGCTTTCTTT.

The chain recombines TRBV6-5 with TRBJ2-6; D is uncertain. V was pared by 0 bases and J by 2 bases, with 8 bases between. Germline V gene data show CDR1 as MNHEY and CDR2 as SVGAGI. The CDR3 has 16 residues. CDR3 sequence (DNA): TGTGCCAGCAGTTACTCATACGCAGCTGGGGCCAACGTCCTGACTTTC. Protein: CASSYSYAAGANVLTF.

This chain connects TRBV4-1 to TRBJ1-3; TRBD1 agrees at 7 bases. Germline V gene lookup returns CDR1 MGHRA and CDR2 YSYEKL. J gave up 4 bases and V 1 base, and 4 bases lay outside the gene matches. This CDR3 is 15 amino acids long. This chain's CDR3 is CASSQAPGQGNTIYF. The CDR3 DNA follows: TGCGCCAGCAGCCAAGCCCCGGGACAGGGAAACACCATATATTTT.

The chain employs TRBV28 and TRBJ2-7; 8 positions agree with TRBD1. J lost 3 bases, V lost 5 bases, and 6 bases had no gene match. The CDR3 has 14 residues. The germline V gene encodes CDR1 MDHEN and CDR2 SYDVKM. DNA of the CDR3: TGTGCCAGCAGTCAGACAGGGGAAGGCTACGAGCAGTACTTC. Translated, it gives CASSQTGEGYEQYF.

The chain recombines TRBV6-6 with TRBJ2-1; the match to TRBD2 covers 7 bases. The CDR3 length is 16 residues. Germline V lookup: CDR1 MNHNY, CDR2 SVGAGI (reference sequence). Germline trimming cut 2 bases from V and 1 base from J; bases unmatched to any gene: 5. The CDR3 bases are TGTGCCAGCAGTTACGCCGCGGGAGTGTCCTACAATGAGCAGTTCTTC. Protein: CASSYAAGVSYNEQFF.

The chain couples TRBV28 to TRBJ2-1; no reliable D call. V gave up 3 bases and J gave up 0 bases, with 9 bases separating them. The CDR3 extends over 15 amino acids. Germline CDR1 and CDR2: MDHEN and SYDVKM. CDR3 sequence: CASSFMRSSYNEQFF. The CDR3 DNA reads TGTGCCAGCAGTTTTATGAGAAGCTCCTACAATGAGCAGTTCTTC. The variable domain in full, completed from reference TRBV28 and TRBJ2-1, reads DVKVTQSSRYLVKRTGEKVFLECVQDMDHENMFWYRQDPGLGLRLIYFSYDVKMKEKGDIPEGYSVSREKKERFSLILESASTNQTSMYLCASSFMRSSYNEQFFGPGTRLTVL.

The chain couples TRBV27 to TRBJ1-1; D not certain. The CDR3 runs to 13 residues. Germline V gene sequence: CDR1 MNHEY, CDR2 SMNVEV (reference sequence). Trimming took 5 bases from V and 2 from J, leaving 9 bases between them. The DNA of the CDR3 is TGTGCCAGCAGTGCTCGGGGTAACACTGAAGCTTTCTTT. Translated: CASSARGNTEAFF.

The chain carries TRBV18 and TRBJ2-1, with D tentatively TRBD1 (6 bases). The CDR3 loop spans 13 amino acids. V was clipped by 1 base and J by 9 bases, with 10 bases between them. From germline, CDR1 is KGHSH and CDR2 LQKENI. CDR3 in DNA: TGTGCCAGCTCACCACTCACAGGGAGTGAGCAGTTCTTC. It specifies CASSPLTGSEQFF. The variable domain in full, with the rest retrieved from reference TRBV18 and TRBJ2-1, is NAGVMQNPRHLVRRRGQEARLRCSPMKGHSHVYWYRQLPEEGLKFMVYLQKENIIDESGMPKERFSAEFPKEGPSILRIQQVVRGDSAAYFCASSPLTGSEQFFGPGTRLTVL.

A single count supports this clone. The genes are TRBV6-1 and TRBJ2-5; D is perhaps TRBD1 (5 bases). The CDR3 spans 15 residues. CDR1 and CDR2 from the germline V gene are MNHNS and SASEGT. V lost 2 bases and J 2 bases, leaving 12 bases between the germline ends. The CDR3 protein is CASSEHYRYQETQYF. CDR3 nucleotides: TGTGCCAGCAGTGAACATTACAGGTATCAAGAGACCCAGTACTTC.

The chain links TRBV19 to TRBJ2-4; 8 bases map to TRBD1. The V and J ends lost 3 bases and 1 base, in that order; junction bases with no gene match: 5. The CDR3 runs to 16 residues. Germline V gene lookup returns CDR1 LNHDA and CDR2 SQIVND (reference sequence). The chain's CDR3 is CASSMQAGGAKNIQYF. CDR3 nucleotide sequence: TGTGCCAGTAGTATGCAGGCAGGGGGCGCCAAAAACATTCAGTACTTC.

The chain combines TRBV28 with TRBJ2-4, with D possibly TRBD2 on 6 matching bases. CDR1 is MDHEN and CDR2 is SYDVKM in the germline V gene. This CDR3 is 13 amino acids long. V dropped 8 bases and J dropped 7 bases, with 15 bases sitting between them. The CDR3 loop is CASQGGPGNIQYF. The CDR3 coding sequence is TGTGCCAGCCAGGGAGGTCCCGGGAACATTCAGTACTTC.

The V gene is TRBV19, the J gene TRBJ2-7; a weak D match, TRBD1 (6 bases). Per germline, CDR1 LNHDA and CDR2 SQIVND (reference sequence). The CDR3 is 15 amino acids. Trimming removed 2 bases at V and 2 bases at J, with 13 bases between. The CDR3 here is CASSIQLQGTYEQYF. The CDR3 nucleotides read TGTGCCAGTAGTATACAGTTACAGGGAACCTACGAGCAGTACTTC.

This chain links TRBV30 with TRBJ1-5; 9 nucleotides line up with TRBD1. Unmatched junction bases numbered 5, after V lost 1 base and J lost 1 base. This CDR3 is built from 16 residues. Per germline, CDR1 GTSNPN and CDR2 SVGIG (reference sequence). The CDR3, as DNA: TGTGCCTGGAGTGCCCTCGGACAGGGGAGCAATCAGCCCCAGCATTTT. Translated: CAWSALGQGSNQPQHF.